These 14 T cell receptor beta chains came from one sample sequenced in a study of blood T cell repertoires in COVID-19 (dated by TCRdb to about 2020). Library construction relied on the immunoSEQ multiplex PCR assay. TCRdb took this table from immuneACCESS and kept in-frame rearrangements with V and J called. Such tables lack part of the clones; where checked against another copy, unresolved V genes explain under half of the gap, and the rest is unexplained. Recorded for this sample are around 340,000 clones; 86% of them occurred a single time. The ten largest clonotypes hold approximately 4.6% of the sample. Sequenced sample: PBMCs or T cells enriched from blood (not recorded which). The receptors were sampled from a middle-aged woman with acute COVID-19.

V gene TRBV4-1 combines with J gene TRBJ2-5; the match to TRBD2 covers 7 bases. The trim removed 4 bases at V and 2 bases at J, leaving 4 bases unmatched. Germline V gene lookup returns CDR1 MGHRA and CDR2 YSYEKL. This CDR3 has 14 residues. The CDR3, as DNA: TGCGCCAGCAGCCCAGGGCGGGGGCAAGAGACCCAGTACTTC. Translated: CASSPGRGQETQYF.

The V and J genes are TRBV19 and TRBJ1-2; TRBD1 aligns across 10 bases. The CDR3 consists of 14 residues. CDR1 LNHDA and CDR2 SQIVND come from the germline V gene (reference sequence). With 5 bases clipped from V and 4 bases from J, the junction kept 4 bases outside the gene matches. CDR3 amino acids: CASSGGQGVYGYTF. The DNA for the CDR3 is TGTGCCAGTAGTGGAGGACAGGGGGTCTATGGCTACACCTTC.

The CDR3 DNA follows: TGTGCCAGCAGCCTACTGAATGCACCGGGACAGGGGAGATTTGACACCGGGGAGCTGTTTTTT. Its protein product is CASSLLNAPGQGRFDTGELFF. The genes are TRBV13 and TRBJ2-2; 10 positions agree with TRBD1. The CDR3 sequence is 21 residues long. Germline V gene sequence: CDR1 PRHDT, CDR2 FYEKMQ (reference sequence). J gave up 3 bases and V 5 bases, and 21 bases lay outside the gene matches. The full variable domain, in which reference TRBV13 and TRBJ2-2 provide the parts outside the CDR3, is AAGVIQSPRHLIKEKRETATLKCYPIPRHDTVYWYQQGPGQDPQFLISFYEKMQSDKGSIPDRFSAQQFSDYHSELNMSSLELGDSALYFCASSLLNAPGQGRFDTGELFFGEGSRLTVL.

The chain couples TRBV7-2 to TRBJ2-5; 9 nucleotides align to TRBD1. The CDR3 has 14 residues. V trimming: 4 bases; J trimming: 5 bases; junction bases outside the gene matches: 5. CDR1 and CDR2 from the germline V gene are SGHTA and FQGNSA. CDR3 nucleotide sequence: TGTGCCAGCAGCTCAAACAGGGGGCGGGAGACCCAGTACTTC. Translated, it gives CASSSNRGRETQYF.

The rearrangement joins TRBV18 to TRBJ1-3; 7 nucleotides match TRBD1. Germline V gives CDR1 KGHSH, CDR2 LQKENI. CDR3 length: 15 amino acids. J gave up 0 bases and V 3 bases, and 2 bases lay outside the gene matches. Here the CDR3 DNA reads TGTGCCAGCTCACCCGGGACAGTCTCTGGAAACACCATATATTTT. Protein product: CASSPGTVSGNTIYF.

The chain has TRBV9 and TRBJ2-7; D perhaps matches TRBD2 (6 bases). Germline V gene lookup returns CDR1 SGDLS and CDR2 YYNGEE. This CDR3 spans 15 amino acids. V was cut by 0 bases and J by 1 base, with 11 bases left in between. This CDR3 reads CASSVAGGNSYEQYF. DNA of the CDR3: TGTGCCAGCAGCGTAGCTGGCGGGAATTCCTACGAGCAGTACTTC.

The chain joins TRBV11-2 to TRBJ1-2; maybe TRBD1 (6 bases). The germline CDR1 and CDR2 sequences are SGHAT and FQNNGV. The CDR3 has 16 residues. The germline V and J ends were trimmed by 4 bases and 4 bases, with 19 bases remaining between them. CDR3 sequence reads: CASSYYSGGPTYGYTF. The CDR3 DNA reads TGTGCCAGCAGCTACTACTCGGGGGGGCCTACCTATGGCTACACCTTC.

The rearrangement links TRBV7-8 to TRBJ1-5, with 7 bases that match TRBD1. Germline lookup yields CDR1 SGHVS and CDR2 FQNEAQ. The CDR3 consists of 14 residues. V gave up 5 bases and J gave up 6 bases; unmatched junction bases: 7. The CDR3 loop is CASSPTGETQPQHF. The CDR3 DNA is TGTGCCAGCAGCCCTACAGGGGAGACTCAGCCCCAGCATTTT.

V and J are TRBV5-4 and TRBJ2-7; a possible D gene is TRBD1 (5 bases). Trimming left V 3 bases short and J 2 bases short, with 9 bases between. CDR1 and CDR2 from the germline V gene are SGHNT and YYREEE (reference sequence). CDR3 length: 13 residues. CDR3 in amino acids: CASSSDTPYEQYF. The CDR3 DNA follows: TGTGCCAGCAGCTCGGACACCCCCTACGAGCAGTACTTC.

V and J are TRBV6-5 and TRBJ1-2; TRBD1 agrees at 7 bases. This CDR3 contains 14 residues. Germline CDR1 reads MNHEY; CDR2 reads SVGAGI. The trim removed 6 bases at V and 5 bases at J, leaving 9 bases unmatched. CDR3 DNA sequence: TGTGCCAGCAGACCGACAGGGCGCACTTATGGCTACACCTTC. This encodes CASRPTGRTYGYTF.

The CDR3 here is CASPDRAGNTIYF. The CDR3 DNA reads TGTGCCAGTCCCGACAGGGCCGGAAACACCATATATTTT. The genes are TRBV19 and TRBJ1-3; 7 nucleotides agree with TRBD1. V shed 8 bases and J 4 bases; nucleotides not matched to a gene: 5. Germline loops: CDR1 LNHDA, CDR2 SQIVND (reference sequence). The CDR3 spans 13 residues.

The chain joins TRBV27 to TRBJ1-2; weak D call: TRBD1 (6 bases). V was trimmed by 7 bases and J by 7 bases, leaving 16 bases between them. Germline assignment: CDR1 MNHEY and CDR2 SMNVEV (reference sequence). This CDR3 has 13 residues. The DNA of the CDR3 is TGTGCCAGCACGCCGACAGGAAAAGCTGGCTACACCTTC. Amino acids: CASTPTGKAGYTF.

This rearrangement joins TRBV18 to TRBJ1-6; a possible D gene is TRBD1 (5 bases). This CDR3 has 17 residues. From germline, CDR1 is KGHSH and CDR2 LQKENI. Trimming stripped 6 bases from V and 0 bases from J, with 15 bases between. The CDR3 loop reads CASSPQGLGSYNSPLHF. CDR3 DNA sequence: TGTGCCAGCTCGCCTCAGGGTCTAGGCTCCTATAATTCACCCCTCCACTTT.

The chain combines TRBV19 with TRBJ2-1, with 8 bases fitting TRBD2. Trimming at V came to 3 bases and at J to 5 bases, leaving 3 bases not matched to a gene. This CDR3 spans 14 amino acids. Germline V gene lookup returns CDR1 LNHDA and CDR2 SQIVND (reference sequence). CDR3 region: CASSISGKNNEQFF. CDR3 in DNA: TGTGCCAGTAGTATTAGCGGGAAAAACAATGAGCAGTTCTTC.